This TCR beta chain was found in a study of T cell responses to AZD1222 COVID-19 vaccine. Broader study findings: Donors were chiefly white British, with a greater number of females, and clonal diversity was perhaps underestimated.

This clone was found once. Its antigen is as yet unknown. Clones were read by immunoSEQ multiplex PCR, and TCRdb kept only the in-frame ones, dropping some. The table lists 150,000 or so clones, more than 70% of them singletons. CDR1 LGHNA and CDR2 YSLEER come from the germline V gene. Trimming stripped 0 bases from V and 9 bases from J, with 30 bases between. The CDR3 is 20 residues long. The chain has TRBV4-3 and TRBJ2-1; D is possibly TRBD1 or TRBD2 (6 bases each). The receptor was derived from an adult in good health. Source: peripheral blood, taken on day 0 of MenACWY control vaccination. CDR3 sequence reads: CASSQDYVTSRISGGGEQFF. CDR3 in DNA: TGCGCCAGCAGCCAAGATTACGTCACGTCGAGGATTAGCGGAGGGGGTGAGCAGTTCTTC.